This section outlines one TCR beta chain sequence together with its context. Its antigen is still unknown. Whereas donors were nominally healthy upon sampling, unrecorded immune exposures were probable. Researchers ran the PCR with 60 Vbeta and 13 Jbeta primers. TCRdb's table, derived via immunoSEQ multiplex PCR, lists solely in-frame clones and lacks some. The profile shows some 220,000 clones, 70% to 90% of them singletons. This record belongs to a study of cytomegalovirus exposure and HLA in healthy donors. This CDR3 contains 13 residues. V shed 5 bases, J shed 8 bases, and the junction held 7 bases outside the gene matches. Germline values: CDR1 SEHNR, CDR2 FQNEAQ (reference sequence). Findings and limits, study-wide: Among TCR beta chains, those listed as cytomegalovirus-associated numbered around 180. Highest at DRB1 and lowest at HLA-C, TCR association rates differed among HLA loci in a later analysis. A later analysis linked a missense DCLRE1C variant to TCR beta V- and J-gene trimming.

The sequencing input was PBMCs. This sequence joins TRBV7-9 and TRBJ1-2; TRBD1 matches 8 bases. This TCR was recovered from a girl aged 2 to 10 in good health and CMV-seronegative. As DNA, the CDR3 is TGTGCCAGCAGCCCCGGACAGGGCAGGGGCTACACCTTC. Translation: CASSPGQGRGYTF.